This T cell receptor beta chain was profiled in a study of blood T cells in healthy people across ages. In the study overall: Capture via template switching afforded approximately one barcoded beta molecule per two T cells.

With 0 bases clipped from V and 5 bases from J, the junction kept 8 bases outside the gene matches. The CDR3 is made up of 17 amino acids. Germline lookup yields CDR1 MGHRA and CDR2 YSYEKL. Findings and limits, study-wide: Among long-lived donors, naive CD4+ cells were more numerous and diversity higher than in aged donors.

This clonotype occurred a few times. Its antigen is unidentified. Alongside a J-beta primer mix, a sample-barcoded 5' primer served in a second PCR lasting about 7 to 11 cycles. TCRdb ran MiXCR on the 5' RACE reads and lists one entry per CDR3 protein. This sample has roughly 700,000 distinct CDR3 sequences; around 25% occur once, and the top ten carry 9.4%. Another study also made use of these data, one on T cells of mothers and their children.

The TCR was taken from a boy younger than 18 in good health. Material: blood. The chain is built from TRBV4-1 and TRBJ2-5; 11 bases match TRBD2. This CDR3 reads CASSQDRLAGRGETQYF. The CDR3 coding sequence is TGCGCCAGCAGCCAAGATCGACTAGCGGGACGGGGGGAGACCCAGTACTTC.